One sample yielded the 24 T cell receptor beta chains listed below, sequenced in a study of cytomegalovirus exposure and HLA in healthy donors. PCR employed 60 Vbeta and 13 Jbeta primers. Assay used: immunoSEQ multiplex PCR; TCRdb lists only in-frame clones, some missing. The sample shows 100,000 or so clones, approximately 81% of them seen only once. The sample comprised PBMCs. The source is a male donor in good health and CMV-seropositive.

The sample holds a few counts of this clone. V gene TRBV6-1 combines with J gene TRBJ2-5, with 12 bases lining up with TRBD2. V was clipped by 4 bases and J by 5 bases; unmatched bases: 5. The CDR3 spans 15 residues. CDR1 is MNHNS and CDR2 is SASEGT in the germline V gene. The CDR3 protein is CASSASSGGAETQYF. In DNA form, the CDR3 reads TGTGCCAGCAGTGCGTCTAGCGGGGGGGCGGAGACCCAGTACTTC.

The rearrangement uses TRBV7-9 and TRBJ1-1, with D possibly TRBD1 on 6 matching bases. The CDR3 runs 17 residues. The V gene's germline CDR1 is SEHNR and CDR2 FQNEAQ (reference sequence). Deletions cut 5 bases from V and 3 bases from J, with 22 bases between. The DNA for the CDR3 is TGTGCCAGCAGCCCCCAAGGCAGGGGAGTATTCGACACTGAAGCTTTCTTT. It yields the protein CASSPQGRGVFDTEAFF.

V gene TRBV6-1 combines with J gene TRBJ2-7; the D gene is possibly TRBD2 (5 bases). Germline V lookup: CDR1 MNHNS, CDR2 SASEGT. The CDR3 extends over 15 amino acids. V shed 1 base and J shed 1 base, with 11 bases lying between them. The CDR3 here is CASSEVARRSYEQYF. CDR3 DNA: TGTGCCAGCAGTGAAGTGGCCAGGAGGTCCTACGAGCAGTACTTC.

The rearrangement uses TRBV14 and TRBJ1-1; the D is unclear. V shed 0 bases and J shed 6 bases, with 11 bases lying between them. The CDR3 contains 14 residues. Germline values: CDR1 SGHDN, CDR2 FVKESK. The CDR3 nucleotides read TGTGCCAGCAGCCAAGATGTGTCCGGGGCTGAAGCTTTCTTT. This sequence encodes CASSQDVSGAEAFF.

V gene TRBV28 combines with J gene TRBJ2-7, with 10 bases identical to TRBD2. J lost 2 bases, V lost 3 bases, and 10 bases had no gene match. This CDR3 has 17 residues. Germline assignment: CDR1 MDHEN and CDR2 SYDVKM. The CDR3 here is CASSFPLLSGGAYEQYF. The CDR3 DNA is TGTGCCAGCAGTTTCCCTCTTTTGAGCGGGGGGGCCTACGAGCAGTACTTC.

Written as DNA, the CDR3 is TGTGCCAGCAGTTCGGGACAACGCACCGGGGAGCTGTTTTTT. Translated: CASSSGQRTGELFF. The rearrangement links TRBV6-5 to TRBJ2-2; D is possibly TRBD1 (6 bases). Germline assignment: CDR1 MNHEY and CDR2 SVGAGI. CDR3 length: 14 amino acids. V was trimmed by 4 bases and J by 4 bases, leaving 10 bases between them.

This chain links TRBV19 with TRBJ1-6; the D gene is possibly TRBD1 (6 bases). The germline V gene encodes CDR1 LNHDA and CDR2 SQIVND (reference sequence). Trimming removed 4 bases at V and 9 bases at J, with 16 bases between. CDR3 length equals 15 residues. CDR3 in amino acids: CASSRGQLGGSPLHF. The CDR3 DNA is TGTGCCAGTAGTAGGGGACAACTTGGCGGTTCACCCCTCCACTTT.

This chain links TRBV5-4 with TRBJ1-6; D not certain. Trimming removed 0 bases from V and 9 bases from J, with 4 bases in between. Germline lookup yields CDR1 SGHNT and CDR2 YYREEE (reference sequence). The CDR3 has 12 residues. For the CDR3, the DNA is TGTGCCAGCAGCTTGGACGGTTCACCCCTCCACTTT. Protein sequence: CASSLDGSPLHF.

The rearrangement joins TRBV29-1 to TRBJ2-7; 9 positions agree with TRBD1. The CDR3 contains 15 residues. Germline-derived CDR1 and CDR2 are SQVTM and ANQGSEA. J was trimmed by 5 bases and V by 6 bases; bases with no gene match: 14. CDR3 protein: CSVAASGQGRHEQYF. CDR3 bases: TGCAGCGTGGCTGCCTCGGGACAGGGTCGACACGAGCAGTACTTC.

The CDR3 protein is CASSTRESYEQYF. The CDR3 DNA reads TGTGCCAGCAGCACCCGCGAGAGCTACGAGCAGTACTTC. The rearrangement links TRBV21-1 to TRBJ2-7; the tabulated D call, TRBD2, remains unverified against the DNA. TRBV21-1 is listed as a pseudogene. The CDR3 contains 13 residues.

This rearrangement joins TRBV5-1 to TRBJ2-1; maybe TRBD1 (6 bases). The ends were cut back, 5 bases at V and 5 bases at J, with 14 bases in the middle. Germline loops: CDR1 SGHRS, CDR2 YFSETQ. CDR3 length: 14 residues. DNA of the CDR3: TGCGCCAGCAGAAAACAGGGATCTAACAATGAGCAGTTCTTC. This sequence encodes CASRKQGSNNEQFF. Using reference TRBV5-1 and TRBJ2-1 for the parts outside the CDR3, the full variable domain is KAGVTQTPRYLIKTRGQQVTLSCSPISGHRSVSWYQQTPGQGLQFLFEYFSETQRNKGNFPGRFSGRQFSNSRSEMNVSTLELGDSALYLCASRKQGSNNEQFFGPGTRLTVL.

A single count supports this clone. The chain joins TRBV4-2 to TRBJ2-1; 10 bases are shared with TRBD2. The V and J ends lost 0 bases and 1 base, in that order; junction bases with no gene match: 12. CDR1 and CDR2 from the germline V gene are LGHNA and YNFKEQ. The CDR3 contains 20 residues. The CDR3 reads CASSQDQGGAGGRSYNEQFF. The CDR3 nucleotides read TGTGCCAGCAGCCAAGATCAGGGCGGAGCGGGGGGGCGATCCTACAATGAGCAGTTCTTC.

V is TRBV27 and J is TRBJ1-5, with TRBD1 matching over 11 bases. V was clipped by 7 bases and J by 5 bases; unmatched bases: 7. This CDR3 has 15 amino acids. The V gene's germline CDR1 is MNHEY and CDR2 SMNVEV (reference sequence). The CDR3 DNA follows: TGTGCCAGCAAGCCCGGACAGGGGGCTGATCAGCCCCAGCATTTT. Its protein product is CASKPGQGADQPQHF.

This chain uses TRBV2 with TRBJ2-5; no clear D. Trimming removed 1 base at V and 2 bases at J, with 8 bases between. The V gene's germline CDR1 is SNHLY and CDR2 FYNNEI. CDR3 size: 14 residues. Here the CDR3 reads CASSEELLQETQYF. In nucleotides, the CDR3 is TGTGCCAGCAGTGAAGAACTCCTACAAGAGACCCAGTACTTC.

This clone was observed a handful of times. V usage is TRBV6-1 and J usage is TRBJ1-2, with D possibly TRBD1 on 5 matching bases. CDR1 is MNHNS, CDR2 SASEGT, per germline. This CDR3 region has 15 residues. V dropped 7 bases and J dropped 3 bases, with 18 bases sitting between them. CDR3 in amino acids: CASNPRETRDYGYTF. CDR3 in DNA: TGTGCCAGCAACCCCAGGGAAACACGGGACTATGGCTACACCTTC.

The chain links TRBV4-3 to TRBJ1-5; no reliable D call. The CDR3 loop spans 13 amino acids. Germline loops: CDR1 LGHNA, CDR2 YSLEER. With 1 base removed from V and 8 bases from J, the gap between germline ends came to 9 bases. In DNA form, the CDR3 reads TGCGCCAGCAGCCAAGTGGTTACGGAGCCCCAGCATTTT. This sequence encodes CASSQVVTEPQHF.

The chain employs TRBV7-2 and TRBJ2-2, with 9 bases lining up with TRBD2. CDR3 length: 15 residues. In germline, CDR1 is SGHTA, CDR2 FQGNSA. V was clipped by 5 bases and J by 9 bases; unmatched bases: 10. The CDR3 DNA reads TGTGCCAGCAGCCCGGGACTAGCAGTGGTACGGGAGCTGTTTTTT. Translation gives CASSPGLAVVRELFF.

CDR3 region: CASSYRSDRGYEQFF. In DNA, the CDR3 is TGTGCCAGCAGTTACAGGTCCGACAGGGGATATGAGCAGTTCTTC. This chain uses TRBV6-6 with TRBJ2-1; 8 nucleotides align to TRBD1. This CDR3 spans 15 amino acids. The germline V gene encodes CDR1 MNHNY and CDR2 SVGAGI (reference sequence). Unmatched junction bases numbered 8, after V lost 2 bases and J lost 8 bases.

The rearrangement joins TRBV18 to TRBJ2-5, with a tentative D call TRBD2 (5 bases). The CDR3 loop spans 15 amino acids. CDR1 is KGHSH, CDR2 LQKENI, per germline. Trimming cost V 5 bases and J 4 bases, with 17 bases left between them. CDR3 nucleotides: TGTGCCAGCTCAACAGTCGGGATTTTGGGAGAGACCCAGTACTTC. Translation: CASSTVGILGETQYF.

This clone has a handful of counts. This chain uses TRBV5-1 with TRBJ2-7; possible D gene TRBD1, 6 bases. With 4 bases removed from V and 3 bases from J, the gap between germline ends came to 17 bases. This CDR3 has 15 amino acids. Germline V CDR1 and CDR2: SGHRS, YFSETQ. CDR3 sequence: CASSPTILGGYEQYF. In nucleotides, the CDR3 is TGCGCCAGCAGCCCAACCATCCTAGGGGGCTACGAGCAGTACTTC. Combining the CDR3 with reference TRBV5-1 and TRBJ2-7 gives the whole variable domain KAGVTQTPRYLIKTRGQQVTLSCSPISGHRSVSWYQQTPGQGLQFLFEYFSETQRNKGNFPGRFSGRQFSNSRSEMNVSTLELGDSALYLCASSPTILGGYEQYFGPGTRLTVT.

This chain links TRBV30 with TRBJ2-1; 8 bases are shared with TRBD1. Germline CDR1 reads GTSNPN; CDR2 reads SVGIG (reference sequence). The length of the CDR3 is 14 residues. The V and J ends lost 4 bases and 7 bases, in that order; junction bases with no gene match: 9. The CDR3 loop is CAWNRGQGPNEQFF. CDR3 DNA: TGTGCCTGGAATCGTGGACAGGGCCCGAATGAGCAGTTCTTC.

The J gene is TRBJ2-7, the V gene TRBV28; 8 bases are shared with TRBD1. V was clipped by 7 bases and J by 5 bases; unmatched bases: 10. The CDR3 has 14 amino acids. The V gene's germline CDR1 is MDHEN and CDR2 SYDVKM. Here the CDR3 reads CASTQDRVVHEQYF. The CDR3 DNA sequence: TGTGCCAGCACCCAGGACAGGGTGGTCCACGAGCAGTACTTC.

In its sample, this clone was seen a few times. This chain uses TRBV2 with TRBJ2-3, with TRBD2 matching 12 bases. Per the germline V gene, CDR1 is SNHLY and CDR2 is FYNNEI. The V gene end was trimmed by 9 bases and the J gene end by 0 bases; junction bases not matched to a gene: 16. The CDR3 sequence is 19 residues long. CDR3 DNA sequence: TGTGCCAGTCACTCGACTAGCGGGGGTTCCACCGGTAGCACAGATACGCAGTATTTT. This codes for CASHSTSGGSTGSTDTQYF.

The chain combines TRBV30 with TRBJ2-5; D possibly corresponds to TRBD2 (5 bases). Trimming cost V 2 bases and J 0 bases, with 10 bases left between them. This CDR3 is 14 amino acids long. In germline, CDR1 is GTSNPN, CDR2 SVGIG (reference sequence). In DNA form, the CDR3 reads TGTGCCTGGAGTACTTGGAGGAACCAAGAGACCCAGTACTTC. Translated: CAWSTWRNQETQYF.